Listed here are 6 T cell receptor beta chains from one sample, sequenced in a study of beta chain features in type 1 diabetes. The study reverse transcribed the entire isolated RNA, so it sequenced expressed TCRB transcripts. Only in-frame clones appear in the TCRdb table, and some are missing; sequencing was by immunoSEQ multiplex PCR. Seen here are approximately 730,000 clones, about an eighth observed once, and the top ten hold approximately 0.022%. Notes on the study in general: Moderate yet significant TCRB CDR3 shortening was seen in Type 1 diabetes patients in all four CD4+ subsets.

The antigens for these receptors are not known. Sequenced input: naive CD4+ T cells from blood. These receptor sequences come from a man aged 18 to 30 with type 1 diabetes.

This clone was counted a few times. The chain combines TRBV4-1 with TRBJ1-2; D call uncertain. Trimming cost V 1 base and J 2 bases, with 8 bases left between them. CDR3 size: 14 residues. The germline CDR1 and CDR2 sequences are MGHRA and YSYEKL. The CDR3 nucleotides are TGCGCCAGCAGCCAAGCCGACGGAAACTATGGCTACACCTTC. This encodes CASSQADGNYGYTF.

The chain combines TRBV27 with TRBJ1-4; D unclear. The V gene's germline CDR1 is MNHEY and CDR2 SMNVEV (reference sequence). This CDR3 comprises 15 residues. Trimming stripped 0 bases from V and 8 bases from J, with 13 bases between. The CDR3 is CASSLSTVAMEKLFF. In DNA, the CDR3 is TGTGCCAGCAGTTTATCGACGGTAGCAATGGAAAAACTGTTTTTT.

The chain links TRBV4-1 to TRBJ1-4, with 7 bases that match TRBD1. Trimming took 4 bases from V and 3 from J; bases not matched to a gene: 2. The CDR3 is 14 residues long. The germline CDR1 and CDR2 sequences are MGHRA and YSYEKL. The chain's CDR3 is CASSPGGSNEKLFF. The CDR3 DNA reads as TGCGCCAGCAGCCCAGGGGGTTCTAATGAAAAACTGTTTTTT.

In its sample, this clone was seen a few times. V is TRBV7-2 and J is TRBJ2-1; D is unresolved. V lost 5 bases and J 7 bases, leaving 6 bases between the germline ends. This CDR3 spans 11 amino acids. Per the germline V gene, CDR1 is SGHTA and CDR2 is FQGNSA. The CDR3 region is CASSPQNEQFF. CDR3 sequence (DNA): TGTGCCAGCAGCCCCCAGAATGAGCAGTTCTTC.

The genes are TRBV7-8 and TRBJ2-5; D may be TRBD1 or TRBD2 (5 bases each). This CDR3 is 13 amino acids long. Germline CDR1 reads SGHVS; CDR2 reads FQNEAQ. The V and J ends lost 6 bases and 5 bases respectively, with 13 bases between them. The CDR3 protein is CASRPKWGETQYF. As DNA, the CDR3 is TGTGCCAGCAGGCCTAAGTGGGGGGAGACCCAGTACTTC.

This clone has only a few counts. The junction departs from the called germline gene at one end, perhaps through a read error. The chain carries TRBV10-3 and TRBJ1-1, with 8 positions matching TRBD1. Germline CDR1 and CDR2: ENHRY and SYGVKD. CDR3 length: 14 residues. The CDR3 nucleotides read TGTGCCATTAGTGAAACAGGGGGAAAGACTGAAGCTTTCTTT. It translates to CAISETGGKTEAFF.